Each of the 32 T cell receptor beta chains below was sequenced from the same sample in a study of cytomegalovirus exposure and HLA in healthy donors. A multiplex PCR was run with 60 Vbeta primers and 13 Jbeta primers. Sequencing used immunoSEQ multiplex PCR; TCRdb keeps in-frame clones, though not all of them. Its table records about 140,000 clones. Specimen: PBMCs. These receptors originate from a male donor in good health and CMV-seronegative.

The chain links TRBV6-4 to TRBJ2-5; 9 bases match TRBD2. There are 15 residues in the CDR3. V lost 9 bases to trimming and J lost 0 bases; unmatched junction nucleotides: 8. Germline V CDR1 and CDR2: MRHNA, SNTAGT. The CDR3 DNA follows: TGTGCCAGAGAGGGGGCTAGCGGGAACCAAGAGACCCAGTACTTC. Its translation is CAREGASGNQETQYF.

The chain combines TRBV6-1 with TRBJ2-5; the D gene is possibly TRBD1 (6 bases). The length of the CDR3 is 16 residues. Trimming took 1 base from V and 2 from J, leaving 14 bases between them. Germline CDR1 MNHNS, CDR2 SASEGT. CDR3 loop: CASSEVGNRGQETQYF. The CDR3 region has the DNA TGTGCCAGCAGTGAAGTAGGGAATAGGGGGCAAGAGACCCAGTACTTC.

Regarding this clone: A read error may produce the germline difference seen at one junction end. This chain links TRBV11-3 with TRBJ2-6; no clear D. Germline V gene sequence: CDR1 SGHNT, CDR2 YENEEA. The CDR3 covers 12 residues. This chain's CDR3 is CASSFLTGVLTF. CDR3 DNA sequence: TGTGCTAGCAGCTTCCTAACGGGTGTCCTGACTTTC.

The rearrangement joins TRBV2 to TRBJ1-2, with a tentative D call TRBD1 (5 bases). Trimming took off 6 bases at V and 8 bases at J, with 10 bases between the two ends. This CDR3 is 11 amino acids long. Germline assignment: CDR1 SNHLY and CDR2 FYNNEI. The CDR3 DNA is TGTGCCAGCAGGGGGGGTGAAGGCTACACCTTC. This sequence encodes CASRGGEGYTF.

CDR3 in DNA: TGTGCCACCAGCAGAAGACAGGGGGCTGAGGAAAAACTGTTTTTT. This sequence encodes CATSRRQGAEEKLFF. V and J are TRBV15 and TRBJ1-4, with 10 bases fitting TRBD1. This CDR3 region has 15 residues. Germline V gives CDR1 LNHNV, CDR2 YYDKDF (reference sequence). Trimming took 2 bases from V and 8 from J; bases not matched to a gene: 5.

V is TRBV6-5 and J is TRBJ2-5, with 7 bases matching TRBD2. The CDR3 covers 15 residues. V shed 7 bases and J 5 bases; nucleotides not matched to a gene: 13. CDR1 is MNHEY, CDR2 SVGAGI, per germline. CDR3 region: CASTNPGLRGETQYF. In DNA, the CDR3 is TGTGCCAGCACCAACCCGGGACTAAGAGGCGAGACCCAGTACTTC.

The rearrangement joins TRBV19 to TRBJ2-2, with 7 bases matching TRBD1. CDR3 size: 16 residues. The ends lost 2 bases at V and 1 base at J; junction bases unmatched: 4. Germline CDR1 and CDR2: LNHDA and SQIVND (reference sequence). CDR3 nucleotides: TGTGCCAGTAGTATAAACCGGGACAGGAACACCGGGGAGCTGTTTTTT. Its protein product is CASSINRDRNTGELFF.

V and J are TRBV11-2 and TRBJ2-7, with D possibly TRBD2 on 5 matching bases. V dropped 4 bases and J dropped 3 bases, with 19 bases sitting between them. Germline-derived CDR1 and CDR2 are SGHAT and FQNNGV. This CDR3 has 16 amino acids. The CDR3 spells CASSSDMGDYLYEQYF. The CDR3 coding sequence is TGTGCCAGCAGCTCCGATATGGGCGACTACCTCTACGAGCAGTACTTC.

The CDR3 DNA follows: TGTGCCAGCAGCTTAGTGGGGGGGTCCACCGGGGAGCTGTTTTTT. Protein sequence: CASSLVGGSTGELFF. The chain combines TRBV7-6 with TRBJ2-2; 7 nucleotides agree with TRBD2. Germline values: CDR1 SGHVS, CDR2 FNYEAQ. CDR3 length: 15 amino acids. J lost 4 bases, V lost 1 base, and 3 bases had no gene match.

The genes are TRBV28 and TRBJ1-1; 7 bases match TRBD1. Germline CDR1 MDHEN, CDR2 SYDVKM. The CDR3 runs 16 residues. Losses at the gene ends were 4 bases for V and 3 bases for J; bases not matched to a gene: 11. Here the CDR3 reads CASSSLKRQGDTEAFF. For the CDR3, the DNA is TGTGCCAGCAGTTCCCTCAAGAGACAGGGAGACACTGAAGCTTTCTTT.

The J gene is TRBJ1-2, the V gene TRBV5-6; D is ambiguous. Germline V gives CDR1 SGHDT, CDR2 YYEEEE. The ends were cut back, 1 base at V and 0 bases at J, with 10 bases in the middle. The CDR3 spans 15 residues. CDR3 nucleotides: TGTGCCAGCAGCTTGAGTGCCAGAACTAACTATGGCTACACCTTC. Amino acids: CASSLSARTNYGYTF.

The genes are TRBV11-2 and TRBJ2-7, with TRBD2 matching over 13 bases. J lost 1 base, V lost 0 bases, and 12 bases had no gene match. Germline V CDR1 and CDR2: SGHAT, FQNNGV. The CDR3 length is 20 residues. CDR3 nucleotide sequence: TGTGCCAGCAGCTTAGATCAGTTATTTTGGACTAGCGGGAGTTCCTACGAGCAGTACTTC. Protein: CASSLDQLFWTSGSSYEQYF.

The chain combines TRBV7-7 with TRBJ2-1, with D perhaps TRBD1 (5 bases). CDR1 is SSHAT and CDR2 is FNYEAQ in the germline V gene (reference sequence). V was shortened by 0 bases and J by 6 bases, with 12 bases between the two germline ends. This CDR3 contains 15 residues. As DNA, the CDR3 is TGTGCCAGCAGCTTAGCGGGGCAGCAAGCCAATGAGCAGTTCTTC. It is translated as CASSLAGQQANEQFF.

The chain combines TRBV7-2 with TRBJ1-4; D not resolved. Looked up from germline, CDR1 is SGHTA and CDR2 is FQGNSA. This CDR3 has 15 amino acids. V gave up 1 base and J gave up 4 bases, with 10 bases separating them. Here the CDR3 DNA reads TGTGCCAGCAGCTTAGAGGGCAGCGGTAATGAAAAACTGTTTTTT. Amino acid sequence: CASSLEGSGNEKLFF.

V usage is TRBV6-5 and J usage is TRBJ1-2; weak D call: TRBD1 (5 bases). This CDR3 has 11 amino acids. CDR1 MNHEY and CDR2 SVGAGI come from the germline V gene. Trimming pared 10 bases from V and 8 bases from J, leaving 14 bases between. CDR3: CATLGGSGYTF. The CDR3 coding sequence is TGTGCCACCCTGGGGGGTTCGGGCTACACCTTC.

V is TRBV4-1 and J is TRBJ2-7; 7 bases map to TRBD2. V was clipped by 3 bases and J by 3 bases; unmatched bases: 8. This CDR3 is 15 amino acids long. Per germline, CDR1 MGHRA and CDR2 YSYEKL. This CDR3 reads CASSQGGEFSYEQYF. The CDR3 DNA reads TGCGCCAGCAGCCAGGGGGGGGAGTTTAGCTACGAGCAGTACTTC.

This chain connects TRBV7-6 to TRBJ2-1; 7 bases line up with TRBD2. The CDR3 totals 14 residues. The V segment lost 2 bases and the J segment 7 bases; nucleotides outside the gene matches: 5. Germline lookup yields CDR1 SGHVS and CDR2 FNYEAQ. The CDR3 DNA reads TGTGCCAGCAGCTTAATAGCGGGCATTAATGAGCAGTTCTTC. Translated: CASSLIAGINEQFF.

This sequence joins TRBV30 and TRBJ1-1, with D hard to call. The CDR3 length is 12 residues. Looked up from germline, CDR1 is GTSNPN and CDR2 is SVGIG (reference sequence). V lost 2 bases and J 3 bases, leaving 7 bases between the germline ends. The CDR3 reads CAWSPRDTEAFF. For the CDR3, the DNA is TGTGCCTGGAGTCCGAGGGACACTGAAGCTTTCTTT.

The chain is built from TRBV7-6 and TRBJ2-1, with 8 nucleotides matching TRBD2. CDR1 and CDR2 from the germline V gene are SGHVS and FNYEAQ. V trimming: 1 base; J trimming: 2 bases; junction bases outside the gene matches: 4. This CDR3 is built from 16 residues. This CDR3 reads CASSLDGGGPYNEQFF. CDR3 nucleotides: TGTGCCAGCAGCTTAGATGGCGGGGGGCCCTACAATGAGCAGTTCTTC. Drawing the rest from reference TRBV7-6 and TRBJ2-1, the complete variable domain is GAGVSQSPRYKVTKRGQDVALRCDPISGHVSLYWYRQALGQGPEFLTYFNYEAQQDKSGLPNDRFSAERPEGSISTLTIQRTEQRDSAMYRCASSLDGGGPYNEQFFGPGTRLTVL.

This sequence joins TRBV19 and TRBJ1-1; a weak D match, TRBD1 (5 bases). This CDR3 region has 15 residues. Per the germline V gene, CDR1 is LNHDA and CDR2 is SQIVND (reference sequence). V was shortened by 3 bases and J by 4 bases, with 15 bases between the two germline ends. This chain's CDR3 is CASSINWGGPTEAFF. In DNA, the CDR3 is TGTGCCAGTAGTATCAACTGGGGGGGTCCCACTGAAGCTTTCTTT.

The J gene is TRBJ1-3, the V gene TRBV7-9; D unresolved. Germline V gene sequence: CDR1 SEHNR, CDR2 FQNEAQ (reference sequence). The germline V and J ends were trimmed by 1 base and 4 bases, with 8 bases remaining between them. The CDR3 spans 14 residues. The CDR3 is CASSLELGGNTIYF. The CDR3 DNA is TGTGCCAGCAGCTTAGAACTAGGCGGAAACACCATATATTTT.

The CDR3 sequence is CASSVGGDRLGGYTF. CDR3 DNA sequence: TGTGCCAGCAGCGTAGGAGGGGACAGGCTCGGAGGCTACACCTTC. The chain employs TRBV9 and TRBJ1-2, with TRBD1 matching 8 bases. V was clipped by 0 bases and J by 8 bases; unmatched bases: 9. CDR3 length: 15 residues. CDR1 SGDLS and CDR2 YYNGEE come from the germline V gene.

This chain connects TRBV7-2 to TRBJ1-5; no reliable D call. Germline assignment: CDR1 SGHTA and CDR2 FQGNSA. V was trimmed by 4 bases and J by 5 bases, leaving 6 bases between them. There are 12 residues in the CDR3. The CDR3 spells CASSSGDQPQHF. The DNA of the CDR3 is TGTGCCAGCAGCTCCGGAGATCAGCCCCAGCATTTT. Drawing the rest from reference TRBV7-2 and TRBJ1-5, the complete variable domain is GAGVSQSPSNKVTEKGKDVELRCDPISGHTALYWYRQSLGQGLEFLIYFQGNSAPDKSGLPSDRFSAERTGGSVSTLTIQRTQQEDSAVYLCASSSGDQPQHFGDGTRLSIL.

The genes are TRBV19 and TRBJ1-1; 7 nucleotides match TRBD1. V was pared by 1 base and J by 4 bases, with 9 bases of the junction left unmatched. Per germline, CDR1 LNHDA and CDR2 SQIVND (reference sequence). This CDR3 spans 16 amino acids. The CDR3, as DNA: TGTGCCAGTAGTATAGGAGGAGGGGGCGCCGGCACTGAAGCTTTCTTT. It specifies CASSIGGGGAGTEAFF.

V and J are TRBV6-1 and TRBJ2-1; 10 bases fit TRBD2. CDR1 and CDR2 (germline): MNHNS, SASEGT. V shed 6 bases and J 7 bases; nucleotides not matched to a gene: 9. The CDR3 is 15 amino acids. This CDR3 reads CASSLTSGMVNEQFF. The CDR3 coding sequence is TGTGCCAGCAGCCTCACTAGCGGGATGGTGAATGAGCAGTTCTTC.

This chain joins TRBV6-5 and TRBJ1-2; D not resolved. V was cut by 2 bases and J by 4 bases, with 11 bases left in between. CDR1 and CDR2 (germline): MNHEY, SVGAGI. The CDR3 runs 14 residues. The CDR3 here is CASSYKQEGYGYTF. Here the CDR3 DNA reads TGTGCCAGCAGTTACAAACAAGAGGGCTATGGCTACACCTTC.

This chain links TRBV4-2 with TRBJ2-5, with TRBD1 matching over 8 bases. The DNA matches TRBJ2-7 better at its end, which makes the J call doubtful. CDR1 is LGHNA and CDR2 is YNFKEQ in the germline V gene. This CDR3 has 14 amino acids. CDR3 sequence (DNA): TGTGCCAGCAGGCAGGACAGGGCGACCTACGAGCAGTACTTC. Translation: CASRQDRATYEQYF.

The chain joins TRBV9 to TRBJ2-5, with 10 bases lining up with TRBD1. The CDR3 spans 15 residues. Trimming removed 3 bases from V and 5 bases from J; junction bases left unmatched: 7. CDR1 and CDR2 (germline): SGDLS, YYNGEE. The CDR3 loop reads CASSARDRGGETQYF. The DNA of the CDR3 is TGTGCCAGCAGCGCCCGGGACAGGGGAGGCGAGACCCAGTACTTC.

The chain combines TRBV5-6 with TRBJ1-3; the match to TRBD1 covers 7 bases. V was clipped by 4 bases and J by 0 bases; unmatched bases: 4. The CDR3 is 15 residues long. Germline values: CDR1 SGHDT, CDR2 YYEEEE. The CDR3 is CASSSTGASGNTIYF. Here the CDR3 DNA reads TGTGCCAGCAGCAGTACAGGGGCCTCTGGAAACACCATATATTTT.

The chain employs TRBV29-1 and TRBJ1-2; a possible D gene is TRBD1 (6 bases). The CDR3 totals 12 residues. Trimming took off 3 bases at V and 2 bases at J, with 7 bases between the two ends. The germline gives CDR1 SQVTM, CDR2 ANQGSEA. CDR3 in DNA: TGCAGCGTTGAGCAGGGGAACTATGGCTACACCTTC. It codes for CSVEQGNYGYTF.

This chain uses TRBV18 with TRBJ1-6; 9 positions agree with TRBD1. Trimming at V came to 3 bases and at J to 4 bases, leaving 4 bases not matched to a gene. The CDR3 sequence is 16 residues long. Per the germline V gene, CDR1 is KGHSH and CDR2 is LQKENI. The CDR3: CASSPRGQGYNSPLHF. The CDR3 DNA sequence: TGTGCCAGCTCACCGCGGGGACAGGGTTATAATTCACCCCTCCACTTT.

The chain carries TRBV27 and TRBJ1-5; 8 bases align to TRBD1. Germline trimming cut 5 bases from V and 4 bases from J; bases unmatched to any gene: 7. The V gene's germline CDR1 is MNHEY and CDR2 SMNVEV (reference sequence). The CDR3 has 15 residues. The CDR3 is CASSEDRDPNQPQHF. CDR3 bases: TGTGCCAGCAGTGAGGACAGGGACCCGAATCAGCCCCAGCATTTT.